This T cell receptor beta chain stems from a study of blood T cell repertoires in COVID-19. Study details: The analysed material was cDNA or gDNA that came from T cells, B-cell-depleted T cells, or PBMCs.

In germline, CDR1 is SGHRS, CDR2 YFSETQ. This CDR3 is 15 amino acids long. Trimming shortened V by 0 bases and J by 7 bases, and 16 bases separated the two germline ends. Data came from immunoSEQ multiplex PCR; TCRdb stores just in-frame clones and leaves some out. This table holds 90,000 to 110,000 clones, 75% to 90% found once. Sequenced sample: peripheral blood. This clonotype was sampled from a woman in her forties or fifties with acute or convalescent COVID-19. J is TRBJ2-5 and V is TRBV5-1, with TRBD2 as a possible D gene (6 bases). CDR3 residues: CASSLGGTTDGTQYF. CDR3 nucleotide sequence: TGCGCCAGCAGCTTGGGCGGGACGACCGACGGGACCCAGTACTTC.